These 11 T cell receptor beta chains were all obtained from the same sample, sequenced in a study of cytomegalovirus exposure and HLA in healthy donors. PCR used 60 Vbeta primers and 13 Jbeta primers. Only in-frame clones appear in the TCRdb table, and some are missing; sequencing was by immunoSEQ multiplex PCR. This table has approximately 210,000 clones, more than 65% appearing once. Sequencing used PBMCs. The receptor set was obtained from a girl between 10 and 17 years old in good health and CMV-seropositive.

The chain employs TRBV7-7 and TRBJ1-5; D unresolved. This CDR3 is built from 13 residues. V shed 5 bases and J shed 3 bases, with 8 bases lying between them. Germline CDR1 is SSHAT and CDR2 is FNYEAQ (reference sequence). The CDR3 DNA is TGTGCCAGCAGCCCCGACTTCAATCAGCCCCAGCATTTT. It translates to CASSPDFNQPQHF.

The chain joins TRBV10-1 to TRBJ1-1, with TRBD1 identical over 8 bases. This CDR3 has 16 amino acids. Germline trimming cut 6 bases from V and 0 bases from J; bases unmatched to any gene: 9. Looked up from germline, CDR1 is WNHNN and CDR2 is SYGVQD (reference sequence). The CDR3 DNA follows: TGCGCCAGCAGCCCCGGGACAGGATTTATGAACACTGAAGCTTTCTTT. Amino acids: CASSPGTGFMNTEAFF.

The chain joins TRBV19 to TRBJ2-5, with 7 bases lining up with TRBD1. The CDR3 loop spans 16 amino acids. V lost 4 bases to trimming and J lost 5 bases; unmatched junction nucleotides: 13. Germline assignment: CDR1 LNHDA and CDR2 SQIVND (reference sequence). The chain's CDR3 is CASSTSSSTGRETQYF. The CDR3 DNA reads TGTGCCAGTAGTACCTCCTCCTCGACAGGGCGGGAGACCCAGTACTTC.

This rearrangement joins TRBV4-1 to TRBJ1-1; possible D gene TRBD1, 6 bases. CDR3 length equals 14 residues. V was trimmed by 3 bases and J by 7 bases, leaving 15 bases between them. Germline V gene data show CDR1 as MGHRA and CDR2 as YSYEKL. The chain's CDR3 is CASSQIARGNEAFF. DNA for the CDR3: TGCGCCAGCAGCCAGATCGCCAGGGGCAATGAAGCTTTCTTT.

J is TRBJ2-2 and V is TRBV7-9; D is possibly TRBD1 (6 bases). V was pared by 7 bases and J by 3 bases, with 15 bases between. The germline V gene has CDR1 SEHNR and CDR2 FQNEAQ (reference sequence). The CDR3 totals 15 residues. The CDR3 sequence is CASNYRDGDTGELFF. CDR3 DNA sequence: TGTGCCAGCAACTACAGGGACGGGGACACCGGGGAGCTGTTTTTT.

The rearrangement links TRBV2 to TRBJ1-4; unclear D gene. Germline assignment: CDR1 SNHLY and CDR2 FYNNEI. CDR3 length: 15 residues. Trimming shortened V by 1 base and J by 2 bases, and 8 bases separated the two germline ends. CDR3 nucleotide sequence: TGTGCCAGCAGTGAAGGGGGAGTGACTAATGAAAAACTGTTTTTT. Amino acids: CASSEGGVTNEKLFF.

The chain carries TRBV19 and TRBJ1-1, with D unresolved. The V end lost 3 bases, the J end lost 4 bases, and 6 bases lay between the germline ends. Germline CDR1 reads LNHDA; CDR2 reads SQIVND (reference sequence). The CDR3 covers 12 residues. The CDR3 nucleotides read TGTGCCAGTAGTATTGGGAGCACTGAAGCTTTCTTT. Its protein product is CASSIGSTEAFF.

The chain combines TRBV29-1 with TRBJ2-7; maybe TRBD1 (5 bases). Trimming took 5 bases from V and 7 from J, leaving 15 bases between them. There are 12 residues in the CDR3. Germline CDR1 and CDR2: SQVTM and ANQGSEA. CDR3 residues: CSVYRPPMEQYF. The DNA for the CDR3 is TGCAGCGTTTACAGGCCTCCGATGGAGCAGTACTTC.

The V gene is TRBV27, the J gene TRBJ1-6; 12 positions agree with TRBD1. V was clipped by 2 bases and J by 1 base; unmatched bases: 9. This CDR3 spans 20 amino acids. From germline, CDR1 is MNHEY and CDR2 SMNVEV (reference sequence). The DNA of the CDR3 is TGTGCCAGCAGTTTACGCACCGGGACAGGGGGCGCTTCCTATAATTCACCCCTCCACTTT. This sequence encodes CASSLRTGTGGASYNSPLHF.

The V and J genes are TRBV6-5 and TRBJ2-7; 10 positions match TRBD1. CDR3 length equals 15 residues. Trimming at V came to 2 bases and at J to 2 bases, leaving 3 bases not matched to a gene. Germline V lookup: CDR1 MNHEY, CDR2 SVGAGI. Here the CDR3 DNA reads TGTGCCAGCAGTTACCGCGGACAGGGGGCCTACGAGCAGTACTTC. Translating gives CASSYRGQGAYEQYF.

The CDR3 is CASSPLAGVYSNQPQHF. DNA of the CDR3: TGTGCCAGCAGCCCCCTGGCAGGGGTTTATAGCAATCAGCCCCAGCATTTT. The chain couples TRBV14 to TRBJ1-5, with D possibly being TRBD1 (6 bases). The CDR3 totals 17 residues. Germline V CDR1 and CDR2: SGHDN, FVKESK. V shed 4 bases and J shed 0 bases, with 16 bases lying between them.